The entry below gives a single TCR beta chain sequence along with its context. Its antigen remains unidentified. The record originates from a study of cytomegalovirus exposure and HLA in healthy donors. This CDR3 is 15 amino acids long. V gave up 4 bases and J gave up 5 bases; unmatched junction bases: 4. Germline CDR1 and CDR2: MNHNY and SVGAGI (reference sequence). Findings and caveats of the study: Per a later analysis, 15,000 to 20,000 TCR beta sequences showed association with HLA alleles at 0.05 false discovery rate. In a later analysis, HLA-C alleles had the fewest associated TCRs, DRB1 alleles the most. What a later analysis reportedly showed was that an Asian-associated ancestry cluster had fewer N-insertions than the approximately 670-donor mean.

Both 60 Vbeta primers and 13 Jbeta primers went into the PCR. TCRdb's table, derived via immunoSEQ multiplex PCR, lists solely in-frame clones and lacks some. This table holds around 140,000 clones, around 77% found once. The receptor was isolated from a male donor in good health and CMV-seropositive. This chain links TRBV6-6 with TRBJ2-1; TRBD2 aligns across 11 bases. The sample taken for sequencing was PBMCs. CDR3 bases: TGTGCCAGCAGTTTACTAGCGGGAGTCAACAATGAGCAGTTCTTC. It encodes CASSLLAGVNNEQFF.